This T cell receptor (beta chain) was retrieved from a study of blood T cell repertoires in COVID-19. Study-wide background: PBMCs, B-cell-depleted T cells, or T cells were the source of the cDNA or gDNA that made up the material.

The length of the CDR3 is 15 residues. In germline, CDR1 is SGHDT, CDR2 YYEEEE. Unmatched junction bases numbered 8, after V lost 4 bases and J lost 8 bases. Repertoires were generated with immunoSEQ multiplex PCR, while TCRdb's copy carries only in-frame clones and drops some. The data contain 35,000 to 40,000 clones, roughly 80% of them singletons. The rearrangement links TRBV5-6 to TRBJ2-1, with 11 bases that match TRBD2. This clonotype originated in a man older than 75 with active or convalescent COVID-19. The sequencing sample was made of peripheral blood. The CDR3 region has the DNA TGTGCCAGCAGCCCACTAGCGGGAGCTGGCTATGAGCAGTTCTTC. It translates to CASSPLAGAGYEQFF.